This record concerns one T cell receptor (beta chain) sequence. CDR1 and CDR2 (germline): LNHDA, SQIVND (reference sequence). The CDR3 covers 15 residues. V dropped 5 bases and J dropped 1 base, with 14 bases sitting between them. The immunoSEQ assay was v3.0, run at survey level. Produced via immunoSEQ multiplex PCR; TCRdb's table is partial and in-frame only. This sample has some 23,000 clones; almost 85% occur once, and the top ten carry around 5%. The data were taken from a study of long-term antiretroviral therapy in people with HIV. Sequencing was performed on unsorted PBMCs, taken 0.3 years after starting antiretroviral therapy. The receptor's source is a man aged 45 to 65 with HIV. The chain combines TRBV19 with TRBJ1-2; D is uncertain. CDR3 coding DNA: TGTGCCAGTAGTCCCATTGGGCATCTTAACTATGGCTACACCTTC. This gives the protein CASSPIGHLNYGYTF.